These T cell receptor beta chains were read from a single sample in a study of blood T cell repertoires in COVID-19. Sequencing was performed with immunoSEQ multiplex PCR; in TCRdb, only in-frame clones are kept and a portion is missing. The sample carries 150,000 to 200,000 clones, 85% recorded once. The source material was peripheral blood. The receptors derive from a woman older than 75 with COVID-19, enrolled during active disease. Both conserved end residues are part of each CDR3. A D gene is named only where the DNA matches it firmly. Some rows mark clone size as missing; the rest say once, few, many or name a class of expanded clone.

TGTGCCAGCAGTTTAGCGGGGGAACCATACAATGAGCAGTTCTTC,CASSLAGEPYNEQFF,TRBV27,.,TRBJ2-1,TRBD2
TGTGCCAGCAGCCAGGGGAGCGGTAACTATGGCTACACCTTC,CASSQGSGNYGYTF,TRBV6-6,.,TRBJ1-2,.
TGTGCCAGCAGCTTCTCTTTTCGAGATTTACCGGATGGCTACACCTTC,CASSFSFRDLPDGYTF,TRBV11-2,once,TRBJ1-2,.
TGTGCCAGCAGTTTCCCAGGACAGGGGGATCAGCCCCAGCATTTT,CASSFPGQGDQPQHF,TRBV6-6,once,TRBJ1-5,TRBD1
TGTGCCAGCTCCACGCTGAGCGGGAACACTGAAGCTTTCTTT,CASSTLSGNTEAFF,TRBV18,.,TRBJ1-1,.
TGTGCCAGCATTAGAAGTAGGGGGCAACTAAGCGGCTACACCTTC,CASIRSRGQLSGYTF,TRBV28,.,TRBJ1-2,TRBD1
TGCGCCAGCAGCCCGGACAGCCCCAATCAGCCCCAGCATTTT,CASSPDSPNQPQHF,TRBV5-1,.,TRBJ1-5,.
TGTGCCAGCAGTTTTAGCGCAGATACGCAGTATTTT,CASSFSADTQYF,TRBV12-3/TRBV12-4,.,TRBJ2-3,.
TGTGCCAGTACCCAGACAGCGGGAAACACCATATATTTT,CASTQTAGNTIYF,TRBV19,.,TRBJ1-3,.
TGTGCCAGCAGAAACCTAGCGGGGGGCCCCTACAATGAGCAGTTCTTC,CASRNLAGGPYNEQFF,TRBV2,.,TRBJ2-1,TRBD2
TGTGCCAGCAGGATAGGGGCAGGGGGCTTGGGTGAGCAGTTCTTC,CASRIGAGGLGEQFF,TRBV6-5,.,TRBJ2-1,TRBD1
TGTGCCACCACCACGGACGCGGGTGAGCAGTTCTTC,CATTTDAGEQFF,TRBV6-5,.,TRBJ2-1,.
TGTGCCAGCAGCATTGACAGGGGAGAGACCCAGTACTTC,CASSIDRGETQYF,TRBV7-9,once,TRBJ2-5,TRBD1
TGTGCCAGCGGACAGGATTACTATGGCTACACCTTC,CASGQDYYGYTF,TRBV19,.,TRBJ1-2,TRBD1
TGTGCCAGCAGCTTCCACTCCGGGACAGTTAGTTACAATGAGCAGTTCTTC,CASSFHSGTVSYNEQFF,TRBV7-6,.,TRBJ2-1,TRBD1
TGTGCCAGCAGTTGGGCGGGACCGCAGTACTTC,CASSWAGPQYF,TRBV2,many,TRBJ2-7,.
TGCGCCAGCAGCTTCGAAGAACTTTATGGCTACACCTTC,CASSFEELYGYTF,TRBV5-1,once,TRBJ1-2,.
TGTGCCAGTAGTATACCCGGTGGCACCGGGGAGCTGTTTTTT,CASSIPGGTGELFF,TRBV19,.,TRBJ2-2,.
TGCGCCAGCAGTCTTGGAGGCGGGAGGGGAAACAATGAGCAGTTCTTC,CASSLGGGRGNNEQFF,TRBV4-1,.,TRBJ2-1,TRBD2
TGTGCCAGCAGCGTAGACCGGGGGGAGGTTAGTGATGGCTACACCTTC,CASSVDRGEVSDGYTF,TRBV9,.,TRBJ1-2,.
TGCAGCGCCGAGACAGGGATGGGCCAGCCCCAGCATTTT,CSAETGMGQPQHF,TRBV29-1,.,TRBJ1-5,TRBD1
TGCGCCAGCAGCTTAACAGGGTTTAGGACTGAAGCTTTCTTT,CASSLTGFRTEAFF,TRBV5-1,once,TRBJ1-1,.
TGTGCCAGCAGCCAGACTAGCGACCGCACAGATACGCAGTATTTT,CASSQTSDRTDTQYF,TRBV3-1/TRBV3-2,.,TRBJ2-3,TRBD2
TGTGCCATCAGTGAACGTGGCCCGACAGGATTCTCCTACGAGCAGTACTTC,CAISERGPTGFSYEQYF,TRBV10-3,.,TRBJ2-7,.
TGTGCCAGCAGCCGGCTAGCGGGAGGTAGGGAGCAGTTCTTC,CASSRLAGGREQFF,TRBV14,.,TRBJ2-1,TRBD2
TGTGCCACCAGCCGTGGCGAGGGGGAGGGGAGTGAGGCTTTCTTT,CATSRGEGEGSEAFF,TRBV15,.,TRBJ1-1,.
TGTGCCAGCAGCGTACGATCAAGGGGGCTGGGAGAGACCCAGTACTTC,CASSVRSRGLGETQYF,TRBV9,.,TRBJ2-5,TRBD1
TGTGCCAGCAGTTTTGAGAGGGGCTACACCTTC,CASSFERGYTF,TRBV28,.,TRBJ1-2,.